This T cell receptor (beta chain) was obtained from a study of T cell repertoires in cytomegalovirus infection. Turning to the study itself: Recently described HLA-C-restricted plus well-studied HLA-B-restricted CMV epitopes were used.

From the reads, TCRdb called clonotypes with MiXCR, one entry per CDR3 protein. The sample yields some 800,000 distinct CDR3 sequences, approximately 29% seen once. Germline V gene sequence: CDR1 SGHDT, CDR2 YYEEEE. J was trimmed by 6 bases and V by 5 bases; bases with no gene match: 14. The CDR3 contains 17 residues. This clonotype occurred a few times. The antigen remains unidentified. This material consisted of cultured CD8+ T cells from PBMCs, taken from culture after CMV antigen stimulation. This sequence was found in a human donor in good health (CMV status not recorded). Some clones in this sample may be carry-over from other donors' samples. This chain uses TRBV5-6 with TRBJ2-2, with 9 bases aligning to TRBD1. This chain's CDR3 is CASSHYFPGQGSGELFF. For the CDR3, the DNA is TGTGCCAGCAGTCACTACTTTCCGGGACAGGGTTCCGGGGAGCTGTTTTTT.